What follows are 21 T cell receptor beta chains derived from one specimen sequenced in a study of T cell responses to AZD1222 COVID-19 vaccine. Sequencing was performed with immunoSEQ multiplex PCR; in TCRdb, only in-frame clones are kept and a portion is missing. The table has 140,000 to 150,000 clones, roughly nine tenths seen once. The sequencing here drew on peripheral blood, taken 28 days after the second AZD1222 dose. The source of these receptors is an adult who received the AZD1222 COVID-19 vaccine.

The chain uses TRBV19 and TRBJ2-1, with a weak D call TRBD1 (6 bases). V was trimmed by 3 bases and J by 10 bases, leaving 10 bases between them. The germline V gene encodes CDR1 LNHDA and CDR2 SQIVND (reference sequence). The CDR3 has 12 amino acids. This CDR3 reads CASSITGYEQFF. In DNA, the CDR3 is TGTGCCAGTAGTATTACAGGGTACGAGCAGTTCTTC.

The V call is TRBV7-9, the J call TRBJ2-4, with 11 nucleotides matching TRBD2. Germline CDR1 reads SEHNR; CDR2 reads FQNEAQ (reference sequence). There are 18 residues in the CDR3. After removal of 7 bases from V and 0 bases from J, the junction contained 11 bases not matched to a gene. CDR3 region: CASNPLAGGHLAKNIQYF. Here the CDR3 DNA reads TGTGCCAGCAACCCCCTAGCGGGAGGCCACCTAGCCAAAAACATTCAGTACTTC.

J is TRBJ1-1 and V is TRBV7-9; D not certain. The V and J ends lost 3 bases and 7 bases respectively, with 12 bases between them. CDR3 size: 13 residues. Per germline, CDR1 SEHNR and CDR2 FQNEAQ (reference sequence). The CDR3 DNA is TGTGCCAGCAGCTTCCGCGGGTCGGATGAAGCTTTCTTT. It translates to CASSFRGSDEAFF.

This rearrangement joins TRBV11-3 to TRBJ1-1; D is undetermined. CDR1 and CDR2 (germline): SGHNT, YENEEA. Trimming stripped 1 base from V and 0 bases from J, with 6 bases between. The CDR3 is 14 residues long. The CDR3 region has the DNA TGTGCCAGCAGCTTAGGGGGAATGAACACTGAAGCTTTCTTT. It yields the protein CASSLGGMNTEAFF.

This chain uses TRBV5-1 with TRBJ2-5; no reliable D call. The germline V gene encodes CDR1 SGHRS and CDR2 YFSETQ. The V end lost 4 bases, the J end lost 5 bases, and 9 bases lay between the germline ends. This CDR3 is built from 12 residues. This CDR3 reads CASSRTLETQYF. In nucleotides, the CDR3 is TGCGCCAGCAGCCGTACGCTGGAGACCCAGTACTTC.

The CDR3 sequence is CASSPRREMRPYGYTF. The CDR3 DNA reads as TGTGCCAGCAGCCCAAGACGGGAGATGCGACCCTATGGCTACACCTTC. This chain joins TRBV6-2 or TRBV6-3 and TRBJ1-2; D gene uncertain. Germline CDR1 reads MNHEY; CDR2 reads SVGEGT. V was cut by 6 bases and J by 4 bases, with 21 bases left in between. The CDR3 is made up of 16 amino acids.

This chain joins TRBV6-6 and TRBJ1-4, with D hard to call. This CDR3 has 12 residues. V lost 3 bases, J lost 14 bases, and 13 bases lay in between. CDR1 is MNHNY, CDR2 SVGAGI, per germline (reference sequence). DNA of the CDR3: TGTGCCAGCAGTTATGAGGGTGGGTGGCTGTTTTTT. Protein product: CASSYEGGWLFF.

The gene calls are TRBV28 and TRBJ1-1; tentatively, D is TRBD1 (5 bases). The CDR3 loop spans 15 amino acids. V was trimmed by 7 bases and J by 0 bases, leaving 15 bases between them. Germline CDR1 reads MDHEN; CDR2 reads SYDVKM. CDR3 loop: CASKPPGTVNTEAFF. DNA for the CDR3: TGTGCCAGCAAACCACCCGGGACGGTGAACACTGAAGCTTTCTTT.

The CDR3 bases are TGTGCCAGCTCACCACCGGGACAGCCAGGTGAAAAACTGTTTTTT. Its protein is CASSPPGQPGEKLFF. The rearrangement links TRBV18 to TRBJ1-4, with 7 bases aligning to TRBD1. There are 15 residues in the CDR3. The germline gives CDR1 KGHSH, CDR2 LQKENI. The J segment lost 7 bases and the V segment lost 0 bases, leaving 5 bases of the junction unmatched.

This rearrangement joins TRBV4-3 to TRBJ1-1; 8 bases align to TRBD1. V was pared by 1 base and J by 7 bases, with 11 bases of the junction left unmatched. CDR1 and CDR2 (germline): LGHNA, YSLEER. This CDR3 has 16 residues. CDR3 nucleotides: TGCGCCAGCAGCCAAGGGGGTGCAGGGGGCAAAAATGAAGCTTTCTTT. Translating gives CASSQGGAGGKNEAFF.

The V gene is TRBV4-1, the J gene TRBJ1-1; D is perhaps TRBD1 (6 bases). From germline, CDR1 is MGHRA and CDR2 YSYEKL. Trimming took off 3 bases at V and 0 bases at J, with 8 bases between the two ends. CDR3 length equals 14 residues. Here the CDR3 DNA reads TGCGCCAGCAGCCAGGACAGAATGAACACTGAAGCTTTCTTT. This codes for CASSQDRMNTEAFF.

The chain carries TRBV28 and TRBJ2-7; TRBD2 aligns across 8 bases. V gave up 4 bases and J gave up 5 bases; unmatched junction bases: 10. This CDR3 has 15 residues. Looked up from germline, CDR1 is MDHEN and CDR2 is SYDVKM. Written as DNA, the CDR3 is TGTGCCAGCAGTTCCCCCGGGAGGGGGACCGACGAGCAGTACTTC. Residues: CASSSPGRGTDEQYF.

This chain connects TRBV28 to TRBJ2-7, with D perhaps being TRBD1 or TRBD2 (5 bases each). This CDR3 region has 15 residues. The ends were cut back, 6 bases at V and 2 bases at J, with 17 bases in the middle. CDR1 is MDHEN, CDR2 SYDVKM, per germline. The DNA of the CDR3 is TGTGCCAGCAGGGGGTCGGGACGGAAACCCTACGAGCAGTACTTC. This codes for CASRGSGRKPYEQYF. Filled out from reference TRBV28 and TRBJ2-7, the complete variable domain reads DVKVTQSSRYLVKRTGEKVFLECVQDMDHENMFWYRQDPGLGLRLIYFSYDVKMKEKGDIPEGYSVSREKKERFSLILESASTNQTSMYLCASRGSGRKPYEQYFGPGTRLTVT.

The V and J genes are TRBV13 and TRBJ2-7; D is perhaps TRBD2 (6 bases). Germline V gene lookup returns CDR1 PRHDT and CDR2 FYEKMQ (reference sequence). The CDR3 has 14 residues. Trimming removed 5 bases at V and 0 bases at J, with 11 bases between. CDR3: CASSPRGGSYEQYF. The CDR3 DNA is TGTGCCAGCAGCCCAAGGGGAGGCTCCTACGAGCAGTACTTC.

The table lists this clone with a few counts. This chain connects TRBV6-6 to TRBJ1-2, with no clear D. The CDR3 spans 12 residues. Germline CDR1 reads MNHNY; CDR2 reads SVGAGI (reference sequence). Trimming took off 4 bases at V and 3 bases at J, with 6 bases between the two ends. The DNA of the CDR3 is TGTGCCAGCAGTTCGACGGACTATGGCTACACCTTC. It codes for CASSSTDYGYTF.

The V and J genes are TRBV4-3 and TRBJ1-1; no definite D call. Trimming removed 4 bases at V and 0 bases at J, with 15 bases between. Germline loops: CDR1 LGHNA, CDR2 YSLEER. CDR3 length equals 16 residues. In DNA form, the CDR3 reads TGCGCCAGCAGCCGAGAGCGATTACCCATGAACACTGAAGCTTTCTTT. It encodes CASSRERLPMNTEAFF.

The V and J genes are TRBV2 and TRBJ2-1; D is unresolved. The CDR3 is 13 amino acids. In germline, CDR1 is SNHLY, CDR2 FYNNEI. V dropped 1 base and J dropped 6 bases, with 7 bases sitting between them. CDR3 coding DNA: TGTGCCAGCAGTGAAGTTCAGATCAATGAGCAGTTCTTC. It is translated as CASSEVQINEQFF. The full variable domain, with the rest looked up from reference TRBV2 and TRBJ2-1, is EPEVTQTPSHQVTQMGQEVILRCVPISNHLYFYWYRQILGQKVEFLVSFYNNEISEKSEIFDDQFSVERPDGSNFTLKIRSTKLEDSAMYFCASSEVQINEQFFGPGTRLTVL.

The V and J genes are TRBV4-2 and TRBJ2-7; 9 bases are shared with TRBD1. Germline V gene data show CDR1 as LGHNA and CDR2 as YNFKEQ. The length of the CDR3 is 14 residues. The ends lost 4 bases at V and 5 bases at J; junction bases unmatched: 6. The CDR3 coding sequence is TGTGCCAGCAGCCCTCCGGGACAGGGACACGAGCAGTACTTC. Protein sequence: CASSPPGQGHEQYF.

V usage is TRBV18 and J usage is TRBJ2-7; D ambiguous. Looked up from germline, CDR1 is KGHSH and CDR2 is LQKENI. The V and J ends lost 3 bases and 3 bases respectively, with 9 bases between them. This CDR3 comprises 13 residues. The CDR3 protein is CASSPGSFYEQYF. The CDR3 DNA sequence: TGTGCCAGCTCACCGGGCAGTTTCTACGAGCAGTACTTC.

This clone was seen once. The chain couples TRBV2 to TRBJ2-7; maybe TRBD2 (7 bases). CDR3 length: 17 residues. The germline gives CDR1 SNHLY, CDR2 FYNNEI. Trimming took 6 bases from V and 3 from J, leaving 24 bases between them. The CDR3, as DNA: TGTGCCAGCAGAGGGGGGGGCTGGGGAGCAGTTTTCTACGAGCAGTACTTC. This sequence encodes CASRGGGWGAVFYEQYF. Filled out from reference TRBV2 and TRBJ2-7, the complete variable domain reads EPEVTQTPSHQVTQMGQEVILRCVPISNHLYFYWYRQILGQKVEFLVSFYNNEISEKSEIFDDQFSVERPDGSNFTLKIRSTKLEDSAMYFCASRGGGWGAVFYEQYFGPGTRLTVT.

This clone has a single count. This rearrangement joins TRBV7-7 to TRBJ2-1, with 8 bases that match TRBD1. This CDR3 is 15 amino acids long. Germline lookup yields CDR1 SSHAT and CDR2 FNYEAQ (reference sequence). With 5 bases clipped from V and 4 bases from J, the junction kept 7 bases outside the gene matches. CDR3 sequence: CASSPGQGGYNEQFF. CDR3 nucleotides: TGTGCCAGCAGCCCAGGACAGGGTGGGTACAATGAGCAGTTCTTC.